What follows are 10 T cell receptor delta chains derived from one specimen sequenced in a study of gamma-delta chains in newborns, infants, children. TCRdb reanalyzed the reads using CATT. This table holds 6,000 to 7,000 delta-chain clones, 1.9% found once. The specimen was blood. These receptor sequences come from a child who was a newborn, infant or young child, either healthy, febrile or measles-vaccinated (not recorded which).

Worth noting for this clone: Possible read error: a much larger clone is one base away. The identical CDR3 is also encoded by other nucleotide sequences in the sample. CDR3 protein: CACDTATGGYSSWDTRQMFF. For the CDR3, the DNA is TGTGCCTGTGACACCGCAACTGGGGGATACTCCTCCTGGGACACCCGGCAGATGTTTTTC. The genes are TRDV2 and TRDJ3; 12 nucleotides agree with TRDD3. This CDR3 is built from 20 residues. Per the germline V gene, CDR1 is GEAIGNYY and CDR2 is EKD.

CDR3 DNA sequence: TGTGCTCTTGGGGGGGCTCGCAAGGCCTTCCCACGTAGGGGGGGTTTACTGAGATCGATACGGCATGCTTTGACAGCACAACTCTTCTTT. As protein: CALGGARKAFPRRGGLLRSIRHALTAQLFF. This chain joins TRDV1 and TRDJ2; D possibly uses TRDD2 or TRDD3 (6 bases each). V was pared by 4 bases and J by 0 bases, with 54 bases between. There are 30 residues in the CDR3. Germline V gene lookup returns CDR1 TSWWSYY and CDR2 QGS.

This clone counts as medium-sized (0.01 to 0.1%). Other DNA sequences in this specimen translate into the identical CDR3. The chain is built from TRDV2 and TRDJ3; 9 nucleotides align to TRDD3. The CDR3 totals 17 residues. With V trimmed by 4 bases and J by 0 bases, 3 bases remained unmatched. The V gene's germline CDR1 is GEAIGNYY and CDR2 EKD. CDR3 nucleotide sequence: TGTGCCTGTGAGTACTGGGGGAGCTCCTGGGACACCCGACAGATGTTTTTC. It translates to CACEYWGSSWDTRQMFF.

To note about this clone: The translation of this DNA and the TCRdb protein of a much larger clone differ at residue 6, probably owing to a read error; the protein shown here is translated from the DNA. The chain carries TRDV2 and TRDJ2; TRDD3 matches at 8 bases. From germline, CDR1 is GEAIGNYY and CDR2 EKD. With V trimmed by 4 bases and J by 6 bases, 9 bases remained unmatched. The CDR3 runs to 15 residues. CDR3 DNA: TGTGCCTGTGATCCCGCCTGGGGGAGCCCAGCACAACTCTTCTTT. Translating it yields CACDPAWGSPAQLFF.

Ten or more counts support this clone. The V gene is TRDV2, the J gene TRDJ3, with TRDD3 identical over 12 bases. Germline trimming cut 4 bases from V and 17 bases from J; bases unmatched to any gene: 17. Germline V gene lookup returns CDR1 GEAIGNYY and CDR2 EKD. The CDR3 is 17 residues long. Written as DNA, the CDR3 is TGTGCCTGTGATTCGATACTGGGGGATACAGACCTCCGTGAGATGTTTTTC. This translates into CACDSILGDTDLREMFF.

The chain employs TRDV1 and TRDJ1; no definite D call. CDR3 length: 17 amino acids. V was pared by 1 base and J by 7 bases, with 22 bases between. Germline CDR1 TSWWSYY, CDR2 QGS. CDR3 sequence (DNA): TGTGCTCTTGGGGAACACAACGGGCCTAAAGAGGATGCTAAACTCATCTTT. This encodes CALGEHNGPKEDAKLIF.

On this clone itself: The likely explanation is a read error, given a far larger clone one base away. The chain recombines TRDV2 with TRDJ2; the match to TRDD3 covers 12 bases. Germline CDR1 reads GEAIGNYY; CDR2 reads EKD. The CDR3 is made up of 16 amino acids. The CDR3 is CACDKLGDTLTAQPFF. As DNA, the CDR3 is TGTGCCTGTGACAAACTGGGGGATACTTTGACAGCACAACCCTTCTTT.

A remark on this clone: A much larger clone differs from this one at a single base, so this may be a read error. The V call is TRDV2, the J call TRDJ3; possibly TRDD3 for D (6 bases). The CDR3 runs to 22 residues. The V end lost 3 bases, the J end lost 0 bases, and 26 bases lay between the germline ends. Per the germline V gene, CDR1 is GEAIGNYY and CDR2 is EKD. The CDR3 nucleotides read TGTGCCTGTGACCGGATGGATGTCCGGGGATTCCCGAACTCCTGGGACACCCGACAGATGTTTTTC. Amino acid sequence: CACDRMDVRGFPNSWDTRQMFF.

There are a few counts of this clone. TCRdb shows a much larger clone's protein in place of this DNA's translation, and the two differ at residue 11, likely through a read error; the protein shown is translated from the DNA. The chain combines TRDV3 with TRDJ1; 9 nucleotides match TRDD3. The CDR3 covers 14 residues. Germline V CDR1 and CDR2: TVYSNPD, GDNSRS (reference sequence). The CDR3 protein is CAARAVLGDDRLIF. The CDR3 DNA follows: TGTGCCGCTCGGGCTGTACTGGGGGACGATAGACTCATCTTT.

In the case of this clone: A much larger clonotype is one base distant, so this may be a read error. The rearrangement uses TRDV2 and TRDJ3; 11 bases align to TRDD3. The CDR3 runs to 20 residues. Germline CDR1 and CDR2: GEAIGNYY and EKD. CDR3 nucleotides: TGTGCCTGTGACACCGTGGATGGGGGATACGATCCCTGGGACGCCCGACAGATGTTTTTC. This encodes CACDTVDGGYDPWDARQMFF.